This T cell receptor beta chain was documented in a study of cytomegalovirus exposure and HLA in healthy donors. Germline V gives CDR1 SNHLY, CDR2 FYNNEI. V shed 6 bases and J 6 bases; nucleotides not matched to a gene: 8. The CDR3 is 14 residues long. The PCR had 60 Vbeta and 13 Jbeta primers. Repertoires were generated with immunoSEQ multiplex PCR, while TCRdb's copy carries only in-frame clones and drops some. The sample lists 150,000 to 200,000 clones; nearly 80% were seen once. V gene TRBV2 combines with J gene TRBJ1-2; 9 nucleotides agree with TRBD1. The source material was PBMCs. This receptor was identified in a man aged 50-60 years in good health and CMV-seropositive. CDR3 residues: CASSGTGNRDGYTF. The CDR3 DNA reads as TGTGCCAGCAGCGGGACAGGGAATCGGGATGGCTACACCTTC.